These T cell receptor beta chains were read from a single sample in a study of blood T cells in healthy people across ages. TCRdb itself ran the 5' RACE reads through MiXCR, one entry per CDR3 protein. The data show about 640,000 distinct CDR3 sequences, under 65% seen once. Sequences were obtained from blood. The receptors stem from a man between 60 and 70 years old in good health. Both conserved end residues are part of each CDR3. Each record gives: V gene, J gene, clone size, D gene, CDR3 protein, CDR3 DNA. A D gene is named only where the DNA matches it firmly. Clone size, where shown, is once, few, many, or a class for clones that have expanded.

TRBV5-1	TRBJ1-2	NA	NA	CASSLYGLAYGYTF	TGCGCCAGCAGCCTCTATGGATTGGCCTATGGCTACACCTTC
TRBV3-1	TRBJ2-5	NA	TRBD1	CASSQDSGGPGTQYF	TGTGCCAGCAGCCAAGATTCAGGGGGCCCCGGGACCCAGTACTTC
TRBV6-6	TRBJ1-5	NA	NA	CASSDASNQPQHF	TGTGCCAGCAGTGACGCGAGCAATCAGCCCCAGCATTTT
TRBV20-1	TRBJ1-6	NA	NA	CSSKSGSYNSPLHF	TGCAGTTCAAAGTCGGGCTCCTATAATTCACCCCTCCACTTT
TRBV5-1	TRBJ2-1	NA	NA	CASNLAGPSYNEQFF	TGCGCCAGCAACCTGGCAGGACCTTCCTACAATGAGCAGTTCTTC
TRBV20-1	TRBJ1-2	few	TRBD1	CSALPDRGYGYTF	TGCAGTGCCCTACCGGACAGGGGTTATGGCTACACCTTC
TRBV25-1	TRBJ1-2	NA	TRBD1	CASSFAGQAAYGYTF	TGTGCCAGCAGTTTTGCAGGACAGGCGGCTTATGGCTACACCTTC
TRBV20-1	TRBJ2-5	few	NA	CSARPDTTDPQGTQYF	TGCAGTGCTAGACCCGATACCACCGACCCGCAGGGGACCCAGTACTTC
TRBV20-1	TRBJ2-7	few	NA	CSARQSTIISYEQYF	TGCAGTGCTAGACAAAGCACTATAATCTCCTACGAGCAGTACTTC
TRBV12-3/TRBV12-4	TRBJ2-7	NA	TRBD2	CASSQFLASGHEQYF	TGTGCCAGCAGCCAATTTTTGGCTAGCGGGCACGAGCAGTACTTC
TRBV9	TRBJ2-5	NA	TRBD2	CASTEPGLAGGHLILQETQYF	TGTGCCAGCACCGAACCGGGACTAGCGGGAGGCCACCTAATATTACAAGAGACCCAGTACTTC
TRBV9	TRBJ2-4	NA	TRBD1	CASSPKDRFYNEQYF	TGTGCCAGCAGCCCCAAGGACAGGTTCTACAATGAGCAGTACTTC
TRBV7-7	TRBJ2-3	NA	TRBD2	CASSPQTSGGAGKTDTQYF	TGTGCCAGCAGCCCCCAGACTAGCGGGGGGGCTGGGAAAACAGATACGCAGTATTTT
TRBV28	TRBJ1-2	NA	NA	CASSLLVGGLDYGYTF	TGTGCCAGCAGTTTACTAGTCGGGGGATTGGACTATGGCTACACCTTC
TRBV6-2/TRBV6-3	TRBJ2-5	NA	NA	CASTVRVTKETQYF	TGTGCCAGCACTGTCCGGGTTACGAAGGAGACCCAGTACTTC
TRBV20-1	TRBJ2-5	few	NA	CSARVAGRETQYF	TGCAGTGCTAGAGTTGCGGGCAGAGAGACCCAGTACTTC
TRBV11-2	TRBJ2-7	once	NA	CASSLNRLGSYEQYF	TGTGCCAGCAGCTTGAACAGACTCGGCTCCTACGAGCAGTACTTC
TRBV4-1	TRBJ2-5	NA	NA	CANTYGAGGTLKETQYF	TGCGCCAACACCTACGGGGCTGGCGGGACTTTAAAAGAGACCCAGTACTTC
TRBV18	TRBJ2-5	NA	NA	CASSRLYQETQYF	TGTGCCAGCTCACGACTGTACCAAGAGACCCAGTACTTC
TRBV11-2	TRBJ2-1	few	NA	CASSFSGVEQFF	TGTGCCAGCAGCTTCTCAGGGGTTGAGCAGTTCTTC
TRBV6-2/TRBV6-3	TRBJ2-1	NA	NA	CASSYSGGWDNEQFF	TGTGCCAGCAGTTACTCGGGGGGTTGGGACAATGAGCAGTTCTTC
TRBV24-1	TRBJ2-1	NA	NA	CATSDTGRWGNEQFF	TGTGCCACCAGTGACACAGGGCGTTGGGGCAATGAGCAGTTCTTC
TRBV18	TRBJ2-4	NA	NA	CASTPPGTGNIQYF	TGTGCCAGCACACCACCAGGGACTGGGAACATTCAGTACTTC
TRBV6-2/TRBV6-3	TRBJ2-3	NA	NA	CASSIRLIVGDTQYF	TGTGCCAGCAGCATCAGACTCATAGTGGGGGATACGCAGTATTTT
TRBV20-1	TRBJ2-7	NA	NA	CRWTYEQYF	TGCAGGTGGACCTACGAGCAGTACTTC
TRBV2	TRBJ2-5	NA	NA	CASSEVGAETQYF	TGTGCCAGCAGTGAAGTAGGGGCGGAGACCCAGTACTTC
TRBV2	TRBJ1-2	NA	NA	CASNLRRTPRYGYTF	TGTGCCAGCAACCTGCGACGGACGCCCCGCTATGGCTACACCTTC
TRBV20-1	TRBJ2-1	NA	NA	CSARDDRGEQFF	TGCAGTGCTAGAGATGACCGAGGTGAGCAGTTCTTC
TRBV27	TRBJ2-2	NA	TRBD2	CASSRAGGPRTGELFF	TGTGCCAGCAGTAGAGCGGGGGGGCCCCGAACCGGGGAACTGTTTTTT
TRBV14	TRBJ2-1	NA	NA	CASSQLTGPSALQFF	TGTGCCAGCAGCCAATTGACAGGCCCTAGCGCCCTTCAGTTCTTC
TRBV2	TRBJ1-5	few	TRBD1	CASRGTVSNQPQHF	TGTGCCAGCAGGGGGACAGTTAGCAATCAGCCCCAGCATTTT
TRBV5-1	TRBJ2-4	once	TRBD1	CASSTGQGDPRDIQYF	TGCGCCAGCAGCACGGGACAGGGGGACCCCAGGGACATTCAGTACTTC
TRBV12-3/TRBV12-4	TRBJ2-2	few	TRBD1	CASSDGTANTGELFF	TGTGCCAGCAGCGATGGGACAGCTAACACCGGGGAGCTGTTTTTT
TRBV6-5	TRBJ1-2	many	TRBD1	CASGDRDRGRGGGYTF	TGTGCCAGCGGAGACCGGGACAGGGGCCGAGGGGGTGGCTACACCTTC
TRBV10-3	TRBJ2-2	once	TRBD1	CAIRTGQGANTGELFF	TGTGCCATCAGGACCGGGCAGGGGGCGAACACCGGGGAGCTGTTTTTT
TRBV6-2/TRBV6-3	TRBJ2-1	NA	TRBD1	CASSFGTGAYNEQFF	TGTGCCAGCAGTTTTGGGACAGGGGCCTACAATGAGCAGTTCTTC
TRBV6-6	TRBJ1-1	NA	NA	CASSYSWRYTEAFF	TGTGCCAGCAGTTACTCGTGGAGGTACACTGAAGCTTTCTTT
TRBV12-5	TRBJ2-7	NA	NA	CASGLVRPYEQYF	TGTGCTAGTGGTTTGGTACGGCCCTACGAGCAGTACTTC
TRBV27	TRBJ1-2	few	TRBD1	CASSLSRQGHGYTF	TGTGCCAGCAGTTTATCACGACAGGGTCATGGCTACACCTTC
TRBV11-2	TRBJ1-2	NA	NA	CASSSQGANYGYTF	TGTGCCAGCAGTTCCCAGGGAGCTAACTATGGCTACACCTTC
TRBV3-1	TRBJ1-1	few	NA	CASSQVSTVGAFF	TGTGCCAGCAGCCAAGTTTCGACAGTAGGGGCTTTCTTT
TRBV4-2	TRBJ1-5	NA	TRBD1	CASSQGDRGQPQHF	TGTGCCAGCAGCCAAGGCGACAGGGGTCAGCCCCAGCATTTT
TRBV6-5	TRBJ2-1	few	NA	CASSYQQFNEQFF	TGTGCCAGCAGTTACCAACAGTTCAATGAGCAGTTCTTC
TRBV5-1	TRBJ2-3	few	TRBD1	CASTPRGLTDTQYF	TGCGCCAGCACCCCCAGGGGGCTGACAGATACGCAGTATTTT